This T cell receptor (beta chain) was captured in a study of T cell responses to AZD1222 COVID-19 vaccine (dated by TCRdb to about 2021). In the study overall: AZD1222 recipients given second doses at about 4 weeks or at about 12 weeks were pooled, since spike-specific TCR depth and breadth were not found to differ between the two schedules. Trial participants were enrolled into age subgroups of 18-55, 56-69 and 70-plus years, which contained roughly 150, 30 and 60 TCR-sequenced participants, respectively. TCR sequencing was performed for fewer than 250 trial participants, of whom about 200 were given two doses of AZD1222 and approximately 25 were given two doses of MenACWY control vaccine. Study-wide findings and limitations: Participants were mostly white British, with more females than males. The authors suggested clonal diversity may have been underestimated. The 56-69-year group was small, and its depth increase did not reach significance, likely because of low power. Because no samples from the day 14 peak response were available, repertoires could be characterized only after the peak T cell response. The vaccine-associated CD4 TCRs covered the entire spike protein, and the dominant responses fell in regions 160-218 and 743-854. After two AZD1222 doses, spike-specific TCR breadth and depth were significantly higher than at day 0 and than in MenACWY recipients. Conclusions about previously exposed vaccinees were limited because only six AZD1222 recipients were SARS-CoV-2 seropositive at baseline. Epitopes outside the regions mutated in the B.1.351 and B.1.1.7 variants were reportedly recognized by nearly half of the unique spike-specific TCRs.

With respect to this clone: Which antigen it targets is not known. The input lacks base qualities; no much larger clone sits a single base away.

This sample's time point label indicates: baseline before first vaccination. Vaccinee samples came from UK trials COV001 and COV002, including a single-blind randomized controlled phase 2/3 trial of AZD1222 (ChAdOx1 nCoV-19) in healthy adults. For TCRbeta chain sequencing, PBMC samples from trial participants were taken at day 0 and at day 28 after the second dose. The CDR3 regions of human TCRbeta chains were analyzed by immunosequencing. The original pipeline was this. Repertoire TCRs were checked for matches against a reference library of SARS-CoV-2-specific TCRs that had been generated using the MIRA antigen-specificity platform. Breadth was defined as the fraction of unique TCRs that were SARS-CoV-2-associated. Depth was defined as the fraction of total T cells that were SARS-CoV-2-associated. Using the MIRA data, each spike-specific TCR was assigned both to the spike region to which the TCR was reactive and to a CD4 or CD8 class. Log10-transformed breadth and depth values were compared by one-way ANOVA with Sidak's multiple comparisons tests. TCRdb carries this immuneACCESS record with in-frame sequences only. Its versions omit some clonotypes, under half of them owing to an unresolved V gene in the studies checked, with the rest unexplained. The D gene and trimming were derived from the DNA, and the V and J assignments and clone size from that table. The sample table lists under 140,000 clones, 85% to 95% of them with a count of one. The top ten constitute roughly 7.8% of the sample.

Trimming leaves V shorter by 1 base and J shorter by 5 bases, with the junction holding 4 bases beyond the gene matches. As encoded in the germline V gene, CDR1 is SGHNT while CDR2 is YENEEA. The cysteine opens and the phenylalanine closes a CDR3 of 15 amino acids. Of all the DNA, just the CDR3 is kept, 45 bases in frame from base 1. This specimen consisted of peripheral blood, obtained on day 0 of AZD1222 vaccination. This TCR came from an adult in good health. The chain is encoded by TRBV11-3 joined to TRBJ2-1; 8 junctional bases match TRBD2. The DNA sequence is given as TGTGCCAGCAGCTTAGTAGCGGGGACCAACAATGAGCAGTTCTTC. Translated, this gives CASSLVAGTNNEQFF. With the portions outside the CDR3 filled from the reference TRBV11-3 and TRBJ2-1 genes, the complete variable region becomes EAGVVQSPRYKIIEKKQPVAFWCNPISGHNTLYWYLQNLGQGPELLIRYENEEAVDDSQLPKDRFSAERLKGVDSTLKIQPAELGDSAVYLCASSLVAGTNNEQFFGPGTRLTVL.